This section outlines one T cell receptor beta chain sequence together with its context. Antigen unknown. Some clones are missing from TCRdb's copy, which holds only in-frame ones; the method was immunoSEQ multiplex PCR. The sample includes 97,000 or so clones, roughly 90% of them seen just once. The data belong to a study of cytomegalovirus exposure and HLA in healthy donors. Overall study: The 110 or so validation repertoires used the same platform as the roughly 670 first-cohort repertoires, a later analysis reported.

General study results and limits: Rarity marked most TCR sequences, yet some public TCRs occurred in many donors.

The V gene end was trimmed by 4 bases and the J gene end by 7 bases; junction bases not matched to a gene: 5. Germline CDR1 is SGDLS and CDR2 is YYNGEE. This CDR3 region has 13 residues. The chain recombines TRBV9 with TRBJ2-1, with 7 positions matching TRBD1. Sequencing input: PBMCs. The source of this sequence is a man in his late teens or twenties in good health and CMV-seropositive. The CDR3 reads CASSLTGANEQFF. The CDR3 DNA reads TGTGCCAGCAGCCTTACAGGGGCTAATGAGCAGTTCTTC.